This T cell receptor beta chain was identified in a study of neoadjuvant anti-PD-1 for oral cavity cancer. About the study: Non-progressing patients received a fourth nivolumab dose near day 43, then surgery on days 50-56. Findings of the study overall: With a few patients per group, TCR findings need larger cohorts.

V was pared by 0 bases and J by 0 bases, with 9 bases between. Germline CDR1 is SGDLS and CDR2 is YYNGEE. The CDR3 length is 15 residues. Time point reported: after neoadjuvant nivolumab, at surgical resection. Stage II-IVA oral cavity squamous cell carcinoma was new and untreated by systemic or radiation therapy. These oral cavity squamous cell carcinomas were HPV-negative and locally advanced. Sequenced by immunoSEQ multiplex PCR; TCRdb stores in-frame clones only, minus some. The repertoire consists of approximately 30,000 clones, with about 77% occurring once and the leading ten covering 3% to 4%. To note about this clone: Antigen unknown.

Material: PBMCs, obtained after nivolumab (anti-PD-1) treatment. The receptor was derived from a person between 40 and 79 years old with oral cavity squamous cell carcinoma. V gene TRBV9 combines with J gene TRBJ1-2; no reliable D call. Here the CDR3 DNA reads TGTGCCAGCAGCGTAGCTACCAATCCTAACTATGGCTACACCTTC. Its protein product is CASSVATNPNYGYTF. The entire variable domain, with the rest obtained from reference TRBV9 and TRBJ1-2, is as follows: DSGVTQTPKHLITATGQRVTLRCSPRSGDLSVYWYQQSLDQGLQFLIQYYNGEERAKGNILERFSAQQFPDLHSELNLSSLELGDSALYFCASSVATNPNYGYTFGSGTRLTVV.